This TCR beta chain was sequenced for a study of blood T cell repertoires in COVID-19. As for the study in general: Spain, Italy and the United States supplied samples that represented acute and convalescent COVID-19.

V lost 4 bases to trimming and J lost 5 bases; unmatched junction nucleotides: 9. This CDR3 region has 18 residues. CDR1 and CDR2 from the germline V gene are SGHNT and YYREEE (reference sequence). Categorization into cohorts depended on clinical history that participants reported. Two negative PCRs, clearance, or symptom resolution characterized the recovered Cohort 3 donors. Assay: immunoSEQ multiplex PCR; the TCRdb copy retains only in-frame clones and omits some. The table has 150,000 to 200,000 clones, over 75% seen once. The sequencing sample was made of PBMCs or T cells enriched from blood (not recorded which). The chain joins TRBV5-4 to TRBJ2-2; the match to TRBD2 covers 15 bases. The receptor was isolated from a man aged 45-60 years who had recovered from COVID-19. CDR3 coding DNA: TGTGCCAGCAGCCTGCGGACTAGCGGGAGGGCCGGGACCGGGGAGCTGTTTTTT. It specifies CASSLRTSGRAGTGELFF.